The clone carrying this T cell receptor beta chain appeared a few times. A read error may account for a junction end that differs from germline. A second PCR of 7 to 11 cycles used a sample-barcoded 5' primer and a J-beta primer mix. TCRdb re-analysed the 5' RACE reads in MiXCR, keeping a single row per CDR3 protein. This sample has 700,000 or so distinct CDR3 sequences, with over 20% found just once. Isolation recovered at least 7 million PBMCs from every sample. These data belong to a study of blood T cells in healthy people across ages. CDR1 SQVTM and CDR2 ANQGSEA come from the germline V gene. The CDR3 loop spans 14 amino acids.

The rearrangement links TRBV29-1 to TRBJ1-3; D is perhaps TRBD1 (6 bases). This receptor was identified in a man in his 70s in good health. The sequenced sample was blood. For the CDR3, the DNA is TGCAGCGTTTTGGACAGCCTCTCTGGAAGCACCATATATTTT. Its translation: CSVLDSLSGSTIYF.